Listed below are T cell receptor beta chains from one sample, sequenced in a study of OX40 agonist ivuxolimab in advanced cancers. The assay was immunoSEQ multiplex PCR, and TCRdb's table has in-frame clones only and misses some. The table lists 81,000 or so clones, 88% of them singletons. The material was CD4+ or CD8+ T cells sorted from blood, obtained in a trial of the OX40 agonist ivuxolimab. These receptors originate from an adult with an advanced solid tumor such as melanoma, head and neck, liver or kidney cancer. The CDR3 runs from the conserved cysteine through the conserved F or W. Each record gives: V gene, J gene, clone size, D gene, CDR3 DNA, CDR3 protein. A D gene is named only where the DNA matches it firmly. Rows may omit the clone size; those that give it use once, few, many or a size class.

V: TRBV6-5; J: TRBJ1-2; size: few; D: TRBD1; DNA: TGTGCCAGCAGTTCCAAAGCACAGGGGGCGGGCGGCTACACCTTC; CDR3: CASSSKAQGAGGYTF
V: TRBV6-6; J: TRBJ1-4; size: NA; D: NA; DNA: TGTGCCAGCAGTACCGGGACAACTAATGAAAAACTGTTTTTT; CDR3: CASSTGTTNEKLFF
V: TRBV10-3; J: TRBJ1-1; size: NA; D: NA; DNA: TGTGCCGCGGACCCACTCGGCCCAGGGAACACTGAAGCTTTCTTT; CDR3: CAADPLGPGNTEAFF
V: TRBV12-5; J: TRBJ2-2; size: NA; D: NA; DNA: TGTGCTAGTGGTTTGGCCAACCAAATGGGGGAGCTGTTTTTT; CDR3: CASGLANQMGELFF
V: TRBV28; J: TRBJ2-1; size: NA; D: NA; DNA: TGTGCCAGCAGGCAGACTAGGCATGAGCAGTTCTTC; CDR3: CASRQTRHEQFF
V: TRBV7-2; J: TRBJ1-5; size: NA; D: NA; DNA: TGTGCCAGCAGCTTAGAGGCGGGGGCAAACAATCAGCCCCAGCATTTT; CDR3: CASSLEAGANNQPQHF
V: TRBV10-1; J: TRBJ1-1; size: NA; D: TRBD1; DNA: TGCGCCAGCAATCAGGGGGCAAGCACTGAAGCTTTCTTT; CDR3: CASNQGASTEAFF
V: TRBV6-6; J: TRBJ1-4; size: NA; D: NA; DNA: TGTGCCAGCAGTTACTCAGGGAGTACAACTAATGAAAAACTGTTTTTT; CDR3: CASSYSGSTTNEKLFF
V: TRBV19; J: TRBJ1-1; size: NA; D: NA; DNA: TGTGCCAGTAGTATAGGGATATTGAACACTGAAGCTTTCTTT; CDR3: CASSIGILNTEAFF
V: TRBV19; J: TRBJ2-5; size: NA; D: NA; DNA: TGTGCCAGTAGTAACTTTGAGGGGGAAGAGACCCAGTACTTC; CDR3: CASSNFEGEETQYF
V: TRBV5-1; J: TRBJ2-2; size: NA; D: NA; DNA: TGCGCCAGCAGCTTGAGGAGGACGGGGAACACCGGGGAGCTGTTTTTT; CDR3: CASSLRRTGNTGELFF